The 17 T cell receptor beta chains below all came from one sample that was sequenced in a study of blood T cell repertoires in COVID-19. Sequencing was performed with immunoSEQ multiplex PCR; in TCRdb, only in-frame clones are kept and a portion is missing. Among roughly 400,000 clones listed, around nine tenths were seen once. Sample: PBMCs or T cells enriched from blood (not recorded which). Receptor source: a woman aged 25-40 years who had recovered from COVID-19.

The chain recombines TRBV7-9 with TRBJ1-2, with a weak D call TRBD1 (6 bases). The CDR3 covers 15 residues. Germline-derived CDR1 and CDR2 are SEHNR and FQNEAQ (reference sequence). The V and J ends lost 3 bases and 6 bases respectively, with 17 bases between them. The CDR3 protein is CASSFDGGLWDGYTF. In DNA, the CDR3 is TGTGCCAGCAGCTTTGACGGGGGGCTGTGGGATGGCTACACCTTC.

The chain has TRBV24-1 and TRBJ2-5, with D hard to call. There are 14 residues in the CDR3. The germline V gene encodes CDR1 KGHDR and CDR2 SFDVKD. V lost 6 bases and J lost 1, with 11 bases in between. In nucleotides, the CDR3 is TGTGCCACCAGTTCCCCGGGTTTCCAAGAGACCCAGTACTTC. Its protein is CATSSPGFQETQYF.

The chain's CDR3 is CASSQDYGGTLGGELFF. CDR3 sequence (DNA): TGCGCCAGCAGCCAAGATTACGGGGGTACGCTTGGCGGGGAGCTGTTTTTT. The chain employs TRBV4-3 and TRBJ2-2, with D perhaps matching TRBD2 (6 bases). Germline V gene sequence: CDR1 LGHNA, CDR2 YSLEER. V lost 0 bases and J lost 7, with 18 bases in between. The CDR3 covers 17 residues.

The chain carries TRBV2 and TRBJ2-1, with 10 bases matching TRBD1. The CDR3 extends over 13 amino acids. From germline, CDR1 is SNHLY and CDR2 FYNNEI. After removal of 8 bases from V and 6 bases from J, the junction contained 4 bases not matched to a gene. As DNA, the CDR3 is TGTGCCAGCGAGACAGGGGGCGTCAATGAGCAGTTCTTC. It translates to CASETGGVNEQFF.

The genes are TRBV3-1 (or the pseudogene TRBV3-2) and TRBJ2-5; perhaps TRBD1 as D (5 bases). The CDR3 runs 16 residues. Germline loops: CDR1 LGHDT, CDR2 YNNKEL (reference sequence). V was clipped by 0 bases and J by 0 bases, with 11 bases between them. For the CDR3, the DNA is TGTGCCAGCAGCCAAGAGGGGTCAGGGTACCAAGAGACCCAGTACTTC. Translating it yields CASSQEGSGYQETQYF.

The rearrangement links TRBV18 to TRBJ2-7, with 11 bases lining up with TRBD1. The ends lost 4 bases at V and 6 bases at J; junction bases unmatched: 5. Germline CDR1 is KGHSH and CDR2 is LQKENI. This CDR3 has 14 residues. The CDR3 protein is CASSRTGGLSEQYF. DNA of the CDR3: TGTGCCAGCTCACGGACAGGGGGCTTGTCCGAGCAGTACTTC.

The V gene is TRBV6-4, the J gene TRBJ2-3, with D perhaps matching TRBD2 (5 bases). CDR3 length: 14 amino acids. Germline values: CDR1 MRHNA, CDR2 SNTAGT. V was cut by 5 bases and J by 1 base, with 10 bases left in between. CDR3 DNA: TGTGCCAGCAGTCTAGAGGAGGGCACAGATACGCAGTATTTT. As protein: CASSLEEGTDTQYF.

For the CDR3, the DNA is TGTGCCTTCACGAAACATCCGCAAAGCTATAATTCACCCCTCCACTTT. This sequence encodes CAFTKHPQSYNSPLHF. The chain is built from TRBV30 and TRBJ1-6, with unresolved D. V shed 7 bases and J shed 3 bases, with 19 bases lying between them. This CDR3 region has 16 residues. The germline CDR1 and CDR2 sequences are GTSNPN and SVGIG (reference sequence).

This clone has more than one count but fewer than ten. The V gene is TRBV4-2, the J gene TRBJ2-1; 11 bases fit TRBD2. CDR3 length equals 16 residues. J was trimmed by 8 bases and V by 4 bases; bases with no gene match: 10. CDR1 and CDR2 from the germline V gene are LGHNA and YNFKEQ. The CDR3 DNA is TGTGCCAGCAGCCCGGAGCTAGCGGGGGGCCCCGATGAGCAGTTCTTC. This encodes CASSPELAGGPDEQFF.

This chain links TRBV9 with TRBJ1-3; the match to TRBD1 covers 8 bases. The CDR3 is made up of 13 amino acids. Germline trimming cut 4 bases from V and 8 bases from J; bases unmatched to any gene: 5. Germline CDR1 is SGDLS and CDR2 is YYNGEE. CDR3 nucleotides: TGTGCCAGCAGCTCCGGACAGGGCGACACCATATATTTT. This gives the protein CASSSGQGDTIYF.

This chain connects TRBV7-2 to TRBJ2-3, with 11 bases that match TRBD2. The germline gives CDR1 SGHTA, CDR2 FQGNSA. This CDR3 has 15 residues. V lost 4 bases and J lost 9; bases outside the gene matches: 9. The CDR3 is CASSSLAGGPGTQYF. CDR3 DNA: TGTGCCAGCAGCTCGTTAGCGGGGGGGCCGGGGACGCAGTATTTT.

The chain couples TRBV18 to TRBJ2-7, with 7 positions matching TRBD1. The CDR3 length is 12 residues. V was pared by 5 bases and J by 5 bases, with 3 bases of the junction left unmatched. CDR1 and CDR2 (germline): KGHSH, LQKENI. CDR3 in DNA: TGTGCCAGCTCAAATACAGGGGACGAGCAGTACTTC. It yields the protein CASSNTGDEQYF.

The rearrangement joins TRBV6-1 to TRBJ2-2; TRBD1 is a possible D gene (5 bases). V dropped 0 bases and J dropped 5 bases, with 7 bases sitting between them. CDR1 is MNHNS and CDR2 is SASEGT in the germline V gene. CDR3 size: 14 residues. The CDR3 here is CASSEAHRTGELFF. Here the CDR3 DNA reads TGTGCCAGCAGTGAAGCCCACAGGACCGGGGAGCTGTTTTTT.

The genes are TRBV25-1 and TRBJ2-1, with a tentative D call TRBD1 (5 bases). This CDR3 is built from 17 residues. V gave up 4 bases and J gave up 4 bases, with 20 bases separating them. Germline V gives CDR1 MGHDK, CDR2 SYGVNS. This chain's CDR3 is CASSGVTGLIGYNEQFF. DNA of the CDR3: TGTGCCAGCAGTGGGGTCACAGGTTTAATAGGATACAATGAGCAGTTCTTC.

The chain joins TRBV7-3 to TRBJ1-5, with TRBD1 matching 8 bases. This CDR3 comprises 16 residues. The V and J ends lost 2 bases and 5 bases, in that order; junction bases with no gene match: 8. Germline V gene lookup returns CDR1 SGHTA and CDR2 FQGTGA. CDR3 residues: CASSLGSTGVHQPQHF. The CDR3 coding sequence is TGTGCCAGCAGCTTAGGTTCGACAGGGGTGCATCAGCCCCAGCATTTT.

This chain uses TRBV19 with TRBJ1-1, with a tentative D call TRBD1 (6 bases). The V end was cut by 4 bases, the J end by 3 bases, with 9 bases between. Germline V lookup: CDR1 LNHDA, CDR2 SQIVND (reference sequence). This CDR3 is built from 13 residues. CDR3 region: CASSNRADTEAFF. The CDR3 region has the DNA TGTGCCAGTAGTAACAGGGCCGACACTGAAGCTTTCTTT. The full variable domain, its missing parts supplied by reference TRBV19 and TRBJ1-1, is DGGITQSPKYLFRKEGQNVTLSCEQNLNHDAMYWYRQDPGQGLRLIYYSQIVNDFQKGDIAEGYSVSREKKESFPLTVTSAQKNPTAFYLCASSNRADTEAFFGQGTRLTVV.

V and J are TRBV5-5 and TRBJ1-2; D gene unclear. V lost 4 bases and J lost 1, with 5 bases in between. Germline V CDR1 and CDR2: SGHKS, YYEKEE (reference sequence). The CDR3 totals 12 residues. CDR3 nucleotides: TGTGCCAGCAGCCCGGTTAACTATGGCTACACCTTC. It yields the protein CASSPVNYGYTF.